The 7 T cell receptor beta chains below come from one sample, sequenced in a study of blood T cell repertoires in COVID-19. TCRdb's copy holds only in-frame clones and misses some; the assay was immunoSEQ multiplex PCR. The table records more than 25,000 clones, 70% to 90% of them present only once. The specimen was peripheral blood. Source of these receptors: a human donor in a cohort sampled during active COVID-19.

This chain links TRBV5-4 with TRBJ2-3; D not certain. CDR1 is SGHNT and CDR2 is YYREEE in the germline V gene (reference sequence). The CDR3 runs to 14 residues. With 3 bases removed from V and 0 bases from J, the gap between germline ends came to 8 bases. Here the CDR3 reads CASSSKTSTDTQYF. CDR3 bases: TGTGCCAGCAGCTCTAAGACAAGCACAGATACGCAGTATTTT.

The rearrangement links TRBV19 to TRBJ2-7, with 8 bases identical to TRBD1. J was trimmed by 1 base and V by 5 bases; bases with no gene match: 10. Germline V lookup: CDR1 LNHDA, CDR2 SQIVND (reference sequence). This CDR3 has 16 residues. CDR3 in amino acids: CASSAPGTGKSYEQYF. The CDR3 DNA reads TGTGCCAGTAGTGCCCCTGGGACAGGCAAATCCTACGAGCAGTACTTC.

This clone was picked up one time. This sequence joins TRBV4-3 and TRBJ2-7; a weak D match, TRBD1 (7 bases). The germline CDR1 and CDR2 sequences are LGHNA and YSLEER. V was shortened by 0 bases and J by 2 bases, with 14 bases between the two germline ends. The CDR3 covers 16 residues. CDR3 nucleotide sequence: TGCGCCAGCAGCCAAGAAACGGGAGACAGGGCCTACGAGCAGTACTTC. This gives the protein CASSQETGDRAYEQYF.

This clone occurred once. The chain combines TRBV19 with TRBJ1-1, with D unclear. CDR3 length equals 15 residues. Trimming shortened V by 7 bases and J by 4 bases, and 19 bases separated the two germline ends. Germline V CDR1 and CDR2: LNHDA, SQIVND (reference sequence). CDR3: CASTLGIKVSTEAFF. The CDR3 coding sequence is TGTGCCAGTACTCTCGGGATTAAGGTGAGCACTGAAGCTTTCTTT.

The chain is built from TRBV3-1 (or the pseudogene TRBV3-2) and TRBJ2-3; D is perhaps TRBD1 (6 bases). Germline assignment: CDR1 LGHDT and CDR2 YNNKEL (reference sequence). This CDR3 spans 12 amino acids. V was clipped by 4 bases and J by 13 bases, with 15 bases between them. The CDR3 protein is CASSLGTLGEYF. The CDR3 DNA sequence: TGTGCCAGCAGCCTTGGGACACTTGGGGAGTATTTT.

This clone was found a few times. The chain links TRBV5-5 to TRBJ1-1; TRBD1 matches at 10 bases. CDR1 SGHKS and CDR2 YYEKEE come from the germline V gene (reference sequence). The length of the CDR3 is 14 residues. Germline trimming cut 4 bases from V and 5 bases from J; bases unmatched to any gene: 5. The CDR3 coding sequence is TGTGCCAGCAGCCCCGGACAGGGGGTAACTGAAGCTTTCTTT. Translated, it gives CASSPGQGVTEAFF.

The chain uses TRBV7-9 and TRBJ2-3; possible D gene TRBD2, 5 bases. Germline assignment: CDR1 SEHNR and CDR2 FQNEAQ (reference sequence). This CDR3 has 16 amino acids. V dropped 6 bases and J dropped 0 bases, with 16 bases sitting between them. The CDR3 is CASSSAKAASTDTQYF. The CDR3 DNA follows: TGTGCCAGCAGTTCGGCGAAAGCGGCTAGCACAGATACGCAGTATTTT.